Sequencing of this T cell receptor (beta chain) was carried out in a study of blood T cell repertoires in COVID-19. Only a few counts were recorded for this clone. This CDR3 comprises 15 residues. CDR1 and CDR2 (germline): SGDLS, YYNGEE. With 0 bases clipped from V and 3 bases from J, the junction kept 2 bases outside the gene matches. Some clones are missing from TCRdb's copy, which holds only in-frame ones; the method was immunoSEQ multiplex PCR. The table has over 400,000 clones, about nine tenths seen once; the top ten hold 8.3%. The sequence derives from a woman in her fifties or sixties who had recovered from COVID-19. The chain links TRBV9 to TRBJ1-4; 7 positions agree with TRBD1. The specimen sequenced was PBMCs or T cells enriched from blood (not recorded which). CDR3 nucleotide sequence: TGTGCCAGCAGCGTAGGGGGACAGTCTAATGAAAAACTGTTTTTT. Translation gives CASSVGGQSNEKLFF.